This T cell receptor (beta chain) originates from a study of post-analysis software for immune sequencing data. Study-wide findings and caveats: Elevated frequency relative to controls characterized 4 or 5 TRBV segments in patients, TRBV5-6, TRBV5-1 and TRBV20-1 among them.

Remarks on this clonotype: The antigen remains unidentified.

Tagging with unique molecular identifiers was a feature of the TCR beta cDNA libraries. TCRdb passed the PCR reads through MiXCR, listing each CDR3 protein once. The data contain roughly 800,000 distinct CDR3 sequences, approximately 53% of them seen just once; the ten biggest clones take up approximately 4.5%. Germline V gene data show CDR1 as SGHRS and CDR2 as YFSETQ. This CDR3 comprises 17 residues. Losses at the gene ends were 4 bases for V and 7 bases for J; bases not matched to a gene: 10. The chain links TRBV5-1 to TRBJ2-1; TRBD2 matches 14 bases. This receptor was identified in a girl under 18 with multiple sclerosis. Sequencing used blood. The CDR3 spells CASSLGTSGSPENEQFF. For the CDR3, the DNA is TGCGCCAGCAGCCTCGGGACTAGCGGGAGTCCGGAGAATGAGCAGTTCTTC.